Listed here are 30 T cell receptor beta chains from one sample, sequenced in a study of control samples from healthy donors and cancer patients. The protocol was immunoSEQ multiplex PCR, while the TCRdb copy is restricted to in-frame clones and leaves out a portion. Of around 42,000 clones in the sample, roughly 80% are singletons; the top ten hold over 45%. Material: blood. All receptors derive from a man between 60 and 75 years old in good health.

The chain employs TRBV19 and TRBJ1-2; 11 bases line up with TRBD1. The germline CDR1 and CDR2 sequences are LNHDA and SQIVND (reference sequence). This CDR3 is built from 14 residues. The J segment lost 7 bases and the V segment lost 4 bases, leaving 5 bases of the junction unmatched. Here the CDR3 reads CASSRGQGASGYTF. The CDR3, as DNA: TGTGCCAGTAGTAGAGGACAGGGGGCAAGTGGCTACACCTTC.

The V and J genes are TRBV6-2 or TRBV6-3 and TRBJ1-1; no firm D call. The CDR3 length is 13 residues. Germline CDR1 reads MNHEY; CDR2 reads SVGEGT. Between the trimmed V and J ends, which lost 2 bases and 10 bases, there was a span of 14 bases. CDR3 sequence reads: CASSYPHARVAFF. Here the CDR3 DNA reads TGTGCCAGCAGTTACCCACATGCGAGGGTAGCTTTCTTT.

The chain is built from TRBV15 and TRBJ1-1, with TRBD1 matching over 10 bases. This CDR3 has 17 amino acids. J was trimmed by 4 bases and V by 0 bases; bases with no gene match: 8. Germline CDR1 LNHNV, CDR2 YYDKDF (reference sequence). The CDR3: CATSRDPDRGFGTEAFF. The CDR3 DNA sequence: TGTGCCACCAGCAGAGATCCGGACAGGGGGTTTGGCACTGAAGCTTTCTTT.

The chain uses TRBV2 and TRBJ2-3; unclear D gene. The germline CDR1 and CDR2 sequences are SNHLY and FYNNEI. This CDR3 comprises 11 residues. Trimming left V 4 bases short and J 6 bases short, with 5 bases between. CDR3 nucleotide sequence: TGTGCCAGCAGTGCCTCGGATACGCAGTATTTT. Its translation is CASSASDTQYF.

This clone was picked up a small number of times. This sequence joins TRBV5-1 and TRBJ2-7, with D possibly TRBD2 on 6 matching bases. Germline V lookup: CDR1 SGHRS, CDR2 YFSETQ. V was pared by 4 bases and J by 6 bases, with 17 bases between. The CDR3 has 14 amino acids. This chain's CDR3 is CASSPDPGLAEQYF. In nucleotides, the CDR3 is TGCGCCAGCAGCCCCGACCCGGGACTTGCCGAGCAGTACTTC. Full variable domain (missing parts from reference TRBV5-1 and TRBJ2-7): KAGVTQTPRYLIKTRGQQVTLSCSPISGHRSVSWYQQTPGQGLQFLFEYFSETQRNKGNFPGRFSGRQFSNSRSEMNVSTLELGDSALYLCASSPDPGLAEQYFGPGTRLTVT.

The J gene is TRBJ2-2, the V gene TRBV5-6; 8 bases are shared with TRBD2. The CDR3 contains 15 residues. The ends lost 2 bases at V and 7 bases at J; junction bases unmatched: 7. The V gene's germline CDR1 is SGHDT and CDR2 YYEEEE. The CDR3 DNA sequence: TGTGCCAGCAGCTTTAAAGCGGGGGCCATCGGGGAGCTGTTTTTT. It codes for CASSFKAGAIGELFF.

The genes are TRBV9 and TRBJ1-2; the D is unclear. CDR3 length: 15 residues. The germline CDR1 and CDR2 sequences are SGDLS and YYNGEE. V lost 0 bases and J 4 bases, leaving 13 bases between the germline ends. CDR3 loop: CASSVGAVAGYGYTF. The CDR3 region has the DNA TGTGCCAGCAGCGTAGGGGCGGTTGCAGGCTATGGCTACACCTTC. Together with reference TRBV9 and TRBJ1-2, the CDR3 gives the full variable domain: DSGVTQTPKHLITATGQRVTLRCSPRSGDLSVYWYQQSLDQGLQFLIQYYNGEERAKGNILERFSAQQFPDLHSELNLSSLELGDSALYFCASSVGAVAGYGYTFGSGTRLTVV.

This clone was picked up a small number of times. This chain connects TRBV6-4 to TRBJ2-1; 14 positions agree with TRBD2. V shed 5 bases, J shed 7 bases, and the junction held 7 bases outside the gene matches. The CDR3 covers 16 residues. From germline, CDR1 is MRHNA and CDR2 SNTAGT. The CDR3 bases are TGTGCCAGCAGTCCTACGGGACTAGCGGGAGTTAATGAGCAGTTCTTC. Its protein is CASSPTGLAGVNEQFF.

This sequence joins TRBV18 and TRBJ2-6; 9 nucleotides line up with TRBD2. The CDR3 totals 17 residues. V gave up 4 bases and J gave up 1 base; unmatched junction bases: 5. Germline lookup yields CDR1 KGHSH and CDR2 LQKENI. DNA for the CDR3: TGTGCCAGCTCACGAGAAAGCGGGAGGTCTGGGGCCAACGTCCTGACTTTC. It is translated as CASSRESGRSGANVLTF.

The J gene is TRBJ1-1, the V gene TRBV6-5; a weak D match, TRBD1 (6 bases). Germline values: CDR1 MNHEY, CDR2 SVGAGI. This CDR3 has 16 residues. The germline V and J ends were trimmed by 0 bases and 0 bases, with 11 bases remaining between them. The chain's CDR3 is CASSYSQGHLNTEAFF. The DNA for the CDR3 is TGTGCCAGCAGTTACTCCCAGGGACATCTGAACACTGAAGCTTTCTTT.

The J gene is TRBJ2-3, the V gene TRBV5-6; no reliable D call. The CDR3 runs to 13 residues. Germline CDR1 and CDR2: SGHDT and YYEEEE. V lost 0 bases and J lost 2, with 4 bases in between. In nucleotides, the CDR3 is TGTGCCAGCAGCTTGGCGTCCACAGATACGCAGTATTTT. Encoded protein: CASSLASTDTQYF.

This chain links TRBV5-5 with TRBJ2-2; 8 nucleotides line up with TRBD2. Germline values: CDR1 SGHKS, CDR2 YYEKEE (reference sequence). This CDR3 comprises 15 residues. V was pared by 7 bases and J by 6 bases, with 11 bases of the junction left unmatched. CDR3 sequence: CASGVAGPTAGELFF. The CDR3 nucleotides read TGTGCCAGCGGAGTAGCGGGGCCTACGGCCGGGGAGCTGTTTTTT.

The CDR3 sequence is CASSVVDSPSYNEQFF. The CDR3 coding sequence is TGTGCCAGCAGCGTAGTTGACAGCCCCTCCTACAATGAGCAGTTCTTC. The chain links TRBV9 to TRBJ2-1; D might be TRBD1 (5 bases). CDR1 and CDR2 (germline): SGDLS, YYNGEE. With 0 bases removed from V and 0 bases from J, the gap between germline ends came to 10 bases. CDR3 length: 16 amino acids.

V is TRBV5-1 and J is TRBJ2-3; 9 positions match TRBD2. The germline CDR1 and CDR2 sequences are SGHRS and YFSETQ. Germline trimming cut 4 bases from V and 1 base from J; bases unmatched to any gene: 10. The CDR3 loop spans 17 amino acids. CDR3 DNA sequence: TGCGCCAGCAGCACAGGGACTAGCCGTTCGCGCACAGATACGCAGTATTTT. Amino acids: CASSTGTSRSRTDTQYF. The full variable domain, rest sourced from reference TRBV5-1 and TRBJ2-3, is KAGVTQTPRYLIKTRGQQVTLSCSPISGHRSVSWYQQTPGQGLQFLFEYFSETQRNKGNFPGRFSGRQFSNSRSEMNVSTLELGDSALYLCASSTGTSRSRTDTQYFGPGTRLTVL.

The table lists this clone with a count of one. The V call is TRBV5-1, the J call TRBJ2-7; 10 positions agree with TRBD1. Trimming took 4 bases from V and 5 from J; bases not matched to a gene: 9. CDR3 length: 15 residues. Germline V gene data show CDR1 as SGHRS and CDR2 as YFSETQ. For the CDR3, the DNA is TGCGCCAGCAGCGCCCTTGGGACAGGGGCCGACGAGCAGTACTTC. Translation: CASSALGTGADEQYF.

This clone ranks as medium-sized. This sample includes further DNA sequences coding for the same CDR3. The chain carries TRBV28 and TRBJ2-3; possible D gene TRBD2, 5 bases. This CDR3 comprises 14 residues. The ends were cut back, 3 bases at V and 1 base at J, with 8 bases in the middle. Per germline, CDR1 MDHEN and CDR2 SYDVKM. The CDR3 here is CASSFLSGTDTQYF. CDR3 in DNA: TGTGCCAGCAGTTTTCTTAGCGGCACAGATACGCAGTATTTT.

This chain connects TRBV30 to TRBJ1-2; 7 bases are a match to TRBD1. Germline trimming cut 5 bases from V and 8 bases from J; bases unmatched to any gene: 5. Germline CDR1 is GTSNPN and CDR2 is SVGIG (reference sequence). This CDR3 has 11 amino acids. The CDR3 region has the DNA TGTGCCTGGGGTACAGGGGTCGGCTACACCTTC. Its protein is CAWGTGVGYTF.

The chain combines TRBV9 with TRBJ2-6; tentatively, D is TRBD1 (6 bases). Per the germline V gene, CDR1 is SGDLS and CDR2 is YYNGEE. The CDR3 sequence is 16 residues long. V was cut by 3 bases and J by 2 bases, with 12 bases left in between. The CDR3 spells CASSATGIPGANVLTF. The CDR3 DNA is TGTGCCAGCAGCGCTACAGGGATTCCTGGGGCCAACGTCCTGACTTTC.

The chain is built from TRBV6-2 or TRBV6-3 and TRBJ2-5; D may be TRBD1 (5 bases). CDR3 size: 14 residues. Germline assignment: CDR1 MNHEY and CDR2 SVGEGT. Deletions cut 7 bases from V and 1 base from J, with 13 bases between. The CDR3 DNA follows: TGTGCCAGCACCCCCCCAGGGTTCCAAGAGACCCAGTACTTC. Translating gives CASTPPGFQETQYF.

The chain employs TRBV3-1 (or the pseudogene TRBV3-2) and TRBJ2-1; D perhaps matches TRBD2 (7 bases). Germline CDR1 LGHDT, CDR2 YNNKEL (reference sequence). The CDR3 spans 16 residues. The V end was cut by 0 bases, the J end by 2 bases, with 11 bases between. In nucleotides, the CDR3 is TGTGCCAGCAGCCAAGATGGGGGGGCCACCTACAATGAGCAGTTCTTC. Amino acid sequence: CASSQDGGATYNEQFF.

This chain connects TRBV29-1 to TRBJ2-5; no reliable D call. Germline V gene data show CDR1 as SQVTM and CDR2 as ANQGSEA. The CDR3 has 13 amino acids. With 1 base removed from V and 3 bases from J, the gap between germline ends came to 9 bases. The CDR3 DNA reads as TGCAGCGTTGAAGGGACGGAGAAAGAGACCCAGTACTTC. This encodes CSVEGTEKETQYF.

J is TRBJ1-1 and V is TRBV5-1; D gene unclear. The V gene lost 3 bases and the J gene lost 2 bases, with 11 bases spanning the gap. The CDR3 contains 14 residues. Germline V gene data show CDR1 as SGHRS and CDR2 as YFSETQ. This chain's CDR3 is CASSWTAANTEAFF. DNA of the CDR3: TGCGCCAGCAGCTGGACTGCAGCAAACACTGAAGCTTTCTTT.

The V gene is TRBV15, the J gene TRBJ2-7; tentatively, D is TRBD1 (7 bases). V dropped 8 bases and J dropped 2 bases, with 16 bases sitting between them. From germline, CDR1 is LNHNV and CDR2 YYDKDF (reference sequence). The length of the CDR3 is 14 residues. CDR3 nucleotide sequence: TGTGCCACCGGACGCGGAGGGACAGCCTACGAGCAGTACTTC. Translated: CATGRGGTAYEQYF.

The chain links TRBV5-1 to TRBJ2-7; possibly TRBD2 for D (7 bases). The V gene's germline CDR1 is SGHRS and CDR2 YFSETQ. Trimming took 4 bases from V and 2 from J, leaving 13 bases between them. The CDR3 runs to 14 residues. The CDR3 here is CASSLGGATYEQYF. The DNA for the CDR3 is TGCGCCAGCAGCCTGGGGGGGGCTACCTACGAGCAGTACTTC.

The DNA of the CDR3 is TGTGCCAGCAGTGAAATAGCGGGGCGTAACTCACCCCTCCACTTT. Amino acid sequence: CASSEIAGRNSPLHF. The chain recombines TRBV2 with TRBJ1-6; D possibly corresponds to TRBD1 (5 bases). V lost 2 bases and J lost 10, with 15 bases in between. This CDR3 is 15 amino acids long. Germline V gives CDR1 SNHLY, CDR2 FYNNEI.

The genes are TRBV6-1 and TRBJ1-3; D is uncertain. The CDR3 is made up of 14 amino acids. The V gene's germline CDR1 is MNHNS and CDR2 SASEGT. V lost 3 bases and J lost 4, with 10 bases in between. CDR3 coding DNA: TGTGCCAGCAGTGATGGGGTGAGCGGAAACACCATATATTTT. Amino acid sequence: CASSDGVSGNTIYF.

The CDR3, as DNA: TGTGCCAGTAGTCGCCCACTTGAGATCCTAGGGGACTATGGCTACACCTTC. Translation gives CASSRPLEILGDYGYTF. The chain carries TRBV19 and TRBJ1-2; possible D gene TRBD1, 5 bases. V dropped 5 bases and J dropped 3 bases, with 22 bases sitting between them. Germline loops: CDR1 LNHDA, CDR2 SQIVND (reference sequence). This CDR3 comprises 17 residues.

This clone occurred once. This sequence joins TRBV5-1 and TRBJ2-5; perhaps TRBD2 as D (5 bases). The CDR3 runs 12 residues. Germline CDR1 and CDR2: SGHRS and YFSETQ. Trimming cost V 2 bases and J 5 bases, with 7 bases left between them. Here the CDR3 DNA reads TGCGCCAGCAGCTTCCCGGGGGAGACCCAGTACTTC. Translation: CASSFPGETQYF.

The chain combines TRBV29-1 with TRBJ2-3; D might be TRBD1 (5 bases). The length of the CDR3 is 14 residues. CDR1 is SQVTM and CDR2 is ANQGSEA in the germline V gene. The V gene lost 3 bases and the J gene lost 2 bases, with 12 bases spanning the gap. The CDR3 region is CSVDGAGITDTQYF. The CDR3 region has the DNA TGCAGCGTTGATGGGGCAGGGATCACAGATACGCAGTATTTT.

The rearrangement links TRBV30 to TRBJ1-1, with 7 bases lining up with TRBD1. The CDR3 has 15 amino acids. From germline, CDR1 is GTSNPN and CDR2 SVGIG (reference sequence). Trimming removed 4 bases from V and 0 bases from J; junction bases left unmatched: 8. In DNA, the CDR3 is TGTGCCTGGATACGCCCGGACAGGATGAACACTGAAGCTTTCTTT. Its protein is CAWIRPDRMNTEAFF.